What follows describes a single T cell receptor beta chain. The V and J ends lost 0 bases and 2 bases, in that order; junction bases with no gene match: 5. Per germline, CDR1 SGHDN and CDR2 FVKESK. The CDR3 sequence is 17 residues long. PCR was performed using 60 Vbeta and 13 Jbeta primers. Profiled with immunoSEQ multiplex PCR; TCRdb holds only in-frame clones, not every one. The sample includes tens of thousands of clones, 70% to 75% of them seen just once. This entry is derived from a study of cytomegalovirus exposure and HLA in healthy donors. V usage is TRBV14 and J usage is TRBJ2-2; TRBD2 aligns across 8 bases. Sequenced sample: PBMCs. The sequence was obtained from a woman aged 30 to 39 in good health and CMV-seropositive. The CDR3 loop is CASSQEGGGKNTGELFF. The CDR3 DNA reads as TGTGCCAGCAGCCAAGAAGGCGGGGGGAAAAACACCGGGGAGCTGTTTTTT.